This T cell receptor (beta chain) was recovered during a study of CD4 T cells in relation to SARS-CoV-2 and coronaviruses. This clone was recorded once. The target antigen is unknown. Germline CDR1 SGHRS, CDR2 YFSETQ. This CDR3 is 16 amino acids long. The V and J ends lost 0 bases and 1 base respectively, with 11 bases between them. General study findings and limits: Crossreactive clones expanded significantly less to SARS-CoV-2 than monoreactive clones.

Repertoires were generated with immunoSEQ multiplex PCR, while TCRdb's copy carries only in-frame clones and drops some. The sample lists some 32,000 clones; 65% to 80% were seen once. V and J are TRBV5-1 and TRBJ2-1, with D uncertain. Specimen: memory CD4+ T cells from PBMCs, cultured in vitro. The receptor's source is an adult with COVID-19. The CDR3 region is CASSLAPGTSYNEQFF. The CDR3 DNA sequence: TGCGCCAGCAGCTTGGCCCCCGGAACGTCCTACAATGAGCAGTTCTTC.